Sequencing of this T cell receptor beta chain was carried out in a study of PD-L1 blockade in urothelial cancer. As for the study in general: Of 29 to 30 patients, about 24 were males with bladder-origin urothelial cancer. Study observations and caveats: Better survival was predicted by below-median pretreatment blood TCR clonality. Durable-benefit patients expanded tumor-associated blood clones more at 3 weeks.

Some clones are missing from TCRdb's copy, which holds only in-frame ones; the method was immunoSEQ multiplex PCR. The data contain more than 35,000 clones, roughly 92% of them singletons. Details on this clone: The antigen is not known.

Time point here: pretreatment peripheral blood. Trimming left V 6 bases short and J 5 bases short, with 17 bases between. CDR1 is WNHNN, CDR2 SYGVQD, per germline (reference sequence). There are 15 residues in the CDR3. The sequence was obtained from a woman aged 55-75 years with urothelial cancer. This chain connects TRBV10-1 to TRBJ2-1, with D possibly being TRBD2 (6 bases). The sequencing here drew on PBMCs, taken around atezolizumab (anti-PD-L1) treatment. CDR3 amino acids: CASRGERLADNEQFF. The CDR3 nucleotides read TGCGCCAGCAGGGGGGAGCGTTTAGCGGACAATGAGCAGTTCTTC.